A selection of T cell receptor beta chains follows, all from one sample in a study of Ad26.COV2.S vaccination and SARS-CoV-2 variants. Clones were sequenced by immunoSEQ multiplex PCR, and TCRdb holds only the in-frame ones, with some missing. The table lists 97,000 or so clones, roughly 75% of them singletons. Sequenced material: peripheral blood, taken after recovery from COVID-19. The source is a human donor who had recovered from COVID-19. CDR3s include the opening cysteine and the closing phenylalanine or tryptophan. The D gene is left open where the match is weak. Rows give clone size only sometimes, using once, few, many, or a class for an expanded clone.

cdr3_aa: CASSVGGERNSPLHF; cdr3_nt: TGTGCCAGCAGCGTAGGAGGGGAGCGTAATTCACCCCTCCACTTT; d_call: NA; clone_size: NA; j_call: TRBJ1-6; v_call: TRBV9
cdr3_aa: CASSLSGGQETQYF; cdr3_nt: TGCGCCAGCAGCTTGTCGGGGGGGCAAGAGACCCAGTACTTC; d_call: TRBD2; clone_size: many; j_call: TRBJ2-5; v_call: TRBV5-1
cdr3_aa: CASSFTGAKNIQYF; cdr3_nt: TGTGCCAGCAGCTTTACAGGGGCCAAAAACATTCAGTACTTC; d_call: NA; clone_size: NA; j_call: TRBJ2-4; v_call: TRBV7-9
cdr3_aa: CASSMFQGRYQPQHF; cdr3_nt: TGTGCCAGTAGTATGTTTCAGGGGAGGTATCAGCCCCAGCATTTT; d_call: NA; clone_size: NA; j_call: TRBJ1-5; v_call: TRBV19
cdr3_aa: CASSRDTGGAGDTQYF; cdr3_nt: TGTGCCAGCTCACGGGATACAGGGGGCGCCGGAGATACGCAGTATTTT; d_call: TRBD1; clone_size: NA; j_call: TRBJ2-3; v_call: TRBV18
cdr3_aa: CASSPRGGTYEQYF; cdr3_nt: TGTGCCAGCAGTCCCCGGGGGGGAACCTACGAGCAGTACTTC; d_call: TRBD2; clone_size: NA; j_call: TRBJ2-7; v_call: TRBV6-2/TRBV6-3
cdr3_aa: CASSKWGYNRGPNYGYTF; cdr3_nt: TGTGCCAGCAGCAAGTGGGGTTATAATAGGGGTCCTAACTATGGCTACACCTTC; d_call: NA; clone_size: NA; j_call: TRBJ1-2; v_call: TRBV3-1/TRBV3-2
cdr3_aa: CASSYLLGPAQETQYF; cdr3_nt: TGTGCCAGCAGTTATCTTCTGGGCCCAGCACAAGAGACCCAGTACTTC; d_call: NA; clone_size: NA; j_call: TRBJ2-5; v_call: TRBV6-2/TRBV6-3
cdr3_aa: CASSLEVAGGRETQYF; cdr3_nt: TGTGCCAGCAGCTTGGAAGTGGCGGGGGGTCGAGAGACCCAGTACTTC; d_call: TRBD2; clone_size: NA; j_call: TRBJ2-5; v_call: TRBV5-5
cdr3_aa: CASRQGALSYNEQFF; cdr3_nt: TGTGCCAGCAGACAGGGGGCCCTCTCCTACAATGAGCAGTTCTTC; d_call: TRBD1; clone_size: NA; j_call: TRBJ2-1; v_call: TRBV27
cdr3_aa: CASSVDAPTYNEQFF; cdr3_nt: TGTGCCAGCAGCGTAGACGCGCCGACTTACAATGAGCAGTTCTTC; d_call: NA; clone_size: once; j_call: TRBJ2-1; v_call: TRBV9
cdr3_aa: CASSQDGGLNQPQHF; cdr3_nt: TGTGCCAGCAGCCAAGATGGGGGTCTCAATCAGCCCCAGCATTTT; d_call: NA; clone_size: few; j_call: TRBJ1-5; v_call: TRBV3-1/TRBV3-2
cdr3_aa: CASSQGQATNYGYTF; cdr3_nt: TGCGCCAGCAGCCAAGGACAGGCTACTAACTATGGCTACACCTTC; d_call: NA; clone_size: medium-sized; j_call: TRBJ1-2; v_call: TRBV4-3
cdr3_aa: CASSVQGGTEAFF; cdr3_nt: TGTGCCAGCAGCGTTCAGGGCGGCACTGAAGCTTTCTTT; d_call: NA; clone_size: NA; j_call: TRBJ1-1; v_call: TRBV9
cdr3_aa: CASSSSGEGYGYTF; cdr3_nt: TGTGCCAGCAGTTCCTCAGGGGAAGGGTATGGCTACACCTTC; d_call: NA; clone_size: NA; j_call: TRBJ1-2; v_call: TRBV2
cdr3_aa: CASRGAGDTQYF; cdr3_nt: TGTGCCAGCAGGGGGGCCGGGGATACGCAGTATTTT; d_call: NA; clone_size: NA; j_call: TRBJ2-3; v_call: TRBV2
cdr3_aa: CASMNTEAFF; cdr3_nt: TGCGCCAGTATGAATACTGAAGCTTTCTTT; d_call: NA; clone_size: NA; j_call: TRBJ1-1; v_call: TRBV4-1
cdr3_aa: CASSHLLTGAKSIEAFF; cdr3_nt: TGTGCCAGCAGCCACCTACTGACAGGGGCGAAATCAATTGAAGCTTTCTTT; d_call: TRBD1; clone_size: NA; j_call: TRBJ1-1; v_call: TRBV5-6
cdr3_aa: CASSQGTGDRETQYF; cdr3_nt: TGCGCCAGCAGCCAAGGGACAGGGGATAGGGAGACCCAGTACTTC; d_call: TRBD1; clone_size: NA; j_call: TRBJ2-5; v_call: TRBV4-1
cdr3_aa: CSVDGGRATEAFF; cdr3_nt: TGCAGCGTTGATGGGGGGCGGGCCACTGAAGCTTTCTTT; d_call: NA; clone_size: NA; j_call: TRBJ1-1; v_call: TRBV29-1
cdr3_aa: CASSESLAAFF; cdr3_nt: TGTGCCAGCAGTGAATCACTTGCGGCGTTCTTC; d_call: NA; clone_size: NA; j_call: TRBJ2-1; v_call: TRBV6-1
cdr3_aa: CASSPRTFSYEQYF; cdr3_nt: TGTGCCAGCAGCCCCCGGACCTTCTCCTACGAGCAGTACTTC; d_call: NA; clone_size: NA; j_call: TRBJ2-7; v_call: TRBV9
cdr3_aa: CASTQSDTSIQYF; cdr3_nt: TGTGCCAGCACCCAGTCCGACACGAGCATTCAGTACTTC; d_call: NA; clone_size: NA; j_call: TRBJ2-4; v_call: TRBV28
cdr3_aa: CASSGDPGTDRGGYTF; cdr3_nt: TGCGCCAGCAGCGGGGACCCCGGGACAGACCGTGGGGGCTACACCTTC; d_call: TRBD1; clone_size: NA; j_call: TRBJ1-2; v_call: TRBV5-1
cdr3_aa: CASSLGAPYEQYF; cdr3_nt: TGTGCCAGCAGCTTAGGGGCTCCCTACGAGCAGTACTTC; d_call: NA; clone_size: NA; j_call: TRBJ2-7; v_call: TRBV7-2
cdr3_aa: CASSPGTSNTEAFF; cdr3_nt: TGCGCCAGCAGCCCGGGGACATCTAACACTGAAGCTTTCTTT; d_call: NA; clone_size: NA; j_call: TRBJ1-1; v_call: TRBV5-1
cdr3_aa: CASSRQETQYF; cdr3_nt: TGTGCCAGCAGCCGACAAGAGACCCAGTACTTC; d_call: NA; clone_size: NA; j_call: TRBJ2-5; v_call: TRBV3-1/TRBV3-2
cdr3_aa: CAWREGSGGPYNEQFF; cdr3_nt: TGTGCCTGGAGGGAGGGCTCAGGGGGCCCCTACAATGAGCAGTTCTTC; d_call: TRBD1; clone_size: many; j_call: TRBJ2-1; v_call: TRBV30
cdr3_aa: CASSAAQEWGYTF; cdr3_nt: TGCGCCAGCAGTGCAGCACAGGAATGGGGCTACACCTTC; d_call: NA; clone_size: NA; j_call: TRBJ1-2; v_call: TRBV10-1
cdr3_aa: CASSTGTVNQPQHF; cdr3_nt: TGTGCCAGCAGTACCGGGACGGTGAATCAGCCCCAGCATTTT; d_call: NA; clone_size: many; j_call: TRBJ1-5; v_call: TRBV6-6
cdr3_aa: CASSTGSSNEQFF; cdr3_nt: TGTGCCAGCTCAACAGGGTCCTCCAATGAGCAGTTCTTC; d_call: NA; clone_size: once; j_call: TRBJ2-1; v_call: TRBV18
cdr3_aa: CASTDKTASDEKLFF; cdr3_nt: TGTGCCAGTACCGACAAGACCGCCTCCGATGAAAAACTGTTTTTT; d_call: NA; clone_size: NA; j_call: TRBJ1-4; v_call: TRBV19
cdr3_aa: CASSLGFRFTGRRNEKLFF; cdr3_nt: TGTGCCAGCAGTTTGGGATTTCGATTCACGGGACGGAGAAATGAAAAACTGTTTTTT; d_call: NA; clone_size: NA; j_call: TRBJ1-4; v_call: TRBV28
cdr3_aa: CASSVGTGETHF; cdr3_nt: TGTGCCAGCAGTGTCGGGACAGGGGAGACCCACTTT; d_call: TRBD1; clone_size: NA; j_call: TRBJ1-6; v_call: TRBV28
cdr3_aa: CASSRTSNTEAFF; cdr3_nt: TGTGCCAGTAGTAGGACCTCAAACACTGAAGCTTTCTTT; d_call: NA; clone_size: once; j_call: TRBJ1-1; v_call: TRBV6-4
cdr3_aa: CAEIQIWLGDNEQFF; cdr3_nt: TGTGCCGAAATCCAAATCTGGCTAGGTGACAATGAGCAGTTCTTC; d_call: NA; clone_size: few; j_call: TRBJ2-1; v_call: TRBV24-1
cdr3_aa: CASSRDLTYNEQFF; cdr3_nt: TGTGCCAGCAGCCGGGACCTCACTTACAATGAGCAGTTCTTC; d_call: NA; clone_size: NA; j_call: TRBJ2-1; v_call: TRBV3-1/TRBV3-2
cdr3_aa: CASRTQGTTHEQYF; cdr3_nt: TGTGCCAGCAGGACCCAGGGGACAACTCACGAGCAGTACTTC; d_call: NA; clone_size: NA; j_call: TRBJ2-7; v_call: TRBV28
cdr3_aa: CSVYGISIADTQYF; cdr3_nt: TGCAGCGTTTACGGGATCTCTATAGCAGATACGCAGTATTTT; d_call: NA; clone_size: NA; j_call: TRBJ2-3; v_call: TRBV29-1
cdr3_aa: CATGTSGLSTDTQYF; cdr3_nt: TGTGCCACCGGGACTAGCGGGTTAAGCACAGATACGCAGTATTTT; d_call: TRBD2; clone_size: NA; j_call: TRBJ2-3; v_call: TRBV2
cdr3_aa: CASSFEVKAFF; cdr3_nt: TGTGCCAGCAGCTTTGAGGTAAAAGCTTTCTTT; d_call: NA; clone_size: NA; j_call: TRBJ1-1; v_call: TRBV7-9
cdr3_aa: CASSKAGQGSGGNTIYF; cdr3_nt: TGTGCCAGCAGCAAAGCGGGACAGGGATCCGGTGGAAACACCATATATTTT; d_call: NA; clone_size: NA; j_call: TRBJ1-3; v_call: TRBV21-1
cdr3_aa: CASIPRELQETQYF; cdr3_nt: TGTGCCAGCATCCCCCGGGAGCTCCAAGAGACCCAGTACTTC; d_call: NA; clone_size: NA; j_call: TRBJ2-5; v_call: TRBV6-2/TRBV6-3
cdr3_aa: CASSAFTGKGTEAFF; cdr3_nt: TGTGCCAGTAGTGCTTTTACAGGGAAGGGCACTGAAGCTTTCTTT; d_call: NA; clone_size: NA; j_call: TRBJ1-1; v_call: TRBV19
cdr3_aa: CASSQVSQGQAYEQYF; cdr3_nt: TGCGCCAGCAGCCAAGTGAGTCAGGGGCAGGCCTACGAGCAGTACTTC; d_call: NA; clone_size: NA; j_call: TRBJ2-7; v_call: TRBV4-1
cdr3_aa: CASSQLGQGDETQYF; cdr3_nt: TGCGCCAGCAGCCAACTGGGACAGGGGGACGAGACCCAGTACTTC; d_call: TRBD1; clone_size: NA; j_call: TRBJ2-5; v_call: TRBV4-1
cdr3_aa: CASSKGGIVTDLNEKLFF; cdr3_nt: TGTGCCAGCAGCAAAGGGGGGATTGTTACAGACCTTAATGAAAAACTGTTTTTT; d_call: NA; clone_size: NA; j_call: TRBJ1-4; v_call: TRBV21-1
cdr3_aa: CASNTHRDTEAFF; cdr3_nt: TGTGCCAGCAACACCCATAGGGACACTGAAGCTTTCTTT; d_call: NA; clone_size: NA; j_call: TRBJ1-1; v_call: TRBV12-3/TRBV12-4
cdr3_aa: CASSISDYGYTF; cdr3_nt: TGTGCCAGTAGTATCTCAGATTATGGCTACACCTTC; d_call: NA; clone_size: NA; j_call: TRBJ1-2; v_call: TRBV19
cdr3_aa: CASSFWGYEQYF; cdr3_nt: TGTGCCAGCAGTTTCTGGGGGTACGAGCAGTACTTC; d_call: NA; clone_size: NA; j_call: TRBJ2-7; v_call: TRBV28
cdr3_aa: CAIWGFDYGYTF; cdr3_nt: TGTGCCATCTGGGGTTTTGACTATGGCTACACCTTC; d_call: NA; clone_size: NA; j_call: TRBJ1-2; v_call: TRBV6-5
cdr3_aa: CASRMPGGANGYTF; cdr3_nt: TGTGCCAGCAGAATGCCAGGGGGCGCGAATGGCTACACCTTC; d_call: TRBD1; clone_size: NA; j_call: TRBJ1-2; v_call: TRBV2
cdr3_aa: CASSSPGGNYGYTF; cdr3_nt: TGTGCCAGCAGTTCTCCGGGAGGGAACTATGGCTACACCTTC; d_call: NA; clone_size: NA; j_call: TRBJ1-2; v_call: TRBV28
cdr3_aa: CASSWEGSGELFF; cdr3_nt: TGTGCCAGTAGTTGGGAAGGATCGGGGGAGCTGTTTTTT; d_call: NA; clone_size: NA; j_call: TRBJ2-2; v_call: TRBV19
cdr3_aa: CASSIRRAVNYGYTF; cdr3_nt: TGTGCCAGCAGCATCAGGCGGGCAGTTAACTATGGCTACACCTTC; d_call: NA; clone_size: NA; j_call: TRBJ1-2; v_call: TRBV7-2
cdr3_aa: CASSQVSGSSKNIQYF; cdr3_nt: TGTGCCAGCAGCCAAGTTTCGGGTAGCTCCAAAAACATTCAGTACTTC; d_call: NA; clone_size: NA; j_call: TRBJ2-4; v_call: TRBV4-2